The sequence of this TCR beta chain was determined in a study of shared clonotypes between healthy human individuals. In the original analysis: ImmunoSEQ supplied junction-only sequences lacking quality scores, so filtering was different. TCRdb's copy holds only in-frame clones and misses some; the assay was immunoSEQ multiplex PCR. Clonal size and the V and J genes are those of that table, whereas D and trimming came from the DNA. Altogether hundreds of thousands of clones are present, 90% to 97% being singletons, with the ten largest covering less than 0.13%. Worth noting for this clone: What it recognizes is unknown.

Study-wide results and caveats: Though the depth was large, rarefaction showed that sorted-subset sequencing was incomplete. Naive CD4 clonotypes overlapped across a handful of donors at approximately 5.3%.

Naive CD8 cells lacked CD45RO, underwent positive selection for CCR7 and left out terminally differentiated effector memory CD45RA+ cells. The TCR originated in a woman aged 25 to 45 in good health. Material: naive CD8+ T cells sorted from blood.

The DNA for the CDR3 is TGTGCCAGCAGCAAAGCAGGGTTAGAGCAGTTCTTC. It encodes CASSKAGLEQFF. This chain links TRBV7-9 with TRBJ2-1, with D maybe TRBD1 (5 bases). This CDR3 is 12 amino acids long. V lost 5 bases to trimming and J lost 10 bases, with 12 bases between them. Looked up from germline, CDR1 is SEHNR and CDR2 is FQNEAQ (reference sequence).